A single sample is the source of the 2 T cell receptor beta chains below, sequenced in a study of tumor-infiltrating lymphocytes in primary liver carcinoma. The tissue used was unsorted bulk material of roughly 17-31 mg. RNA and DNA were co-extracted from it with the AllPrep DNA/RNA mini kit. Starting material of approximately 500 ng total RNA yielded TCR beta cDNA via a constant-region primer. Nested multiplex PCR, run for three rounds with slightly modified ARM-PCR, yielded TCR beta libraries. A C-beta reverse primer was combined with TRBV1-TRBV30 forward primers in the first two PCR rounds, and each round had around 11 cycles. One entry per CDR3 protein results from TCRdb running MiXCR on the multiplex PCR reads. Of just under 55,000 distinct CDR3 sequences listed, about 70% are singletons. The sample was liver tumor tissue from sampling region 2. Subset indicated: tumor region T2, inferior pole. The receptors were gathered from a man in his forties with primary liver carcinoma and hepatitis B virus infection.

Points on this clonotype: A junction end diverges from the germline sequence, so it may reflect a read error. CDR3 DNA sequence: TGCGCCGGCAGCTCTATAAGAGAGACCCAGTACTTC. Encoded protein: CAGSSIRETQYF. The V and J genes are TRBV5-1 and TRBJ2-5; D gene unclear. The CDR3 runs to 12 residues. CDR1 is SGHRS, CDR2 YFSETQ, per germline.

As regards this clonotype: The missing conserved phenylalanine or tryptophan at the end of this CDR3 makes a read error likely. The gene calls are TRBV6-5 and TRBJ2-1; D is perhaps TRBD1 (5 bases). From germline, CDR1 is MNHEY and CDR2 SVGAGI. CDR3 length equals 15 residues. The CDR3 region has the DNA TGCGCCAGCAGGGAATACAGTAGCTCCTACAATGAGCAGTTCTAC. Its protein product is CASREYSSSYNEQFY.